A single sample is the source of the 5 T cell receptor beta chains below, sequenced in a study of prognosis after radiotherapy for stage I lung cancer. The TCR beta CDR3 region was amplified from genomic DNA, with two rounds of multiplex PCR being used for the amplification. The use of primers specific to each TRBV and TRBJ gene characterized first-round PCR. TCRdb re-called the multiplex PCR reads through MiXCR, storing one row per CDR3 protein. The table shows more than 30,000 distinct CDR3 sequences, with around 32% occurring only once. Sample: PBMCs, taken before or after stereotactic body radiation therapy (not recorded which). These receptors came from a donor over 45 with non-small cell lung cancer.

This clonotype has at least ten counts. V usage is TRBV6-1 and J usage is TRBJ1-4; D not certain. Between the trimmed V and J ends, which lost 0 bases and 7 bases, there was a span of 6 bases. The CDR3 is 13 amino acids. Germline loops: CDR1 MNHNS, CDR2 SASEGT. The CDR3 reads CASSEAPREKLFF. CDR3 in DNA: TGTGCCAGCAGTGAAGCGCCGCGTGAAAAACTGTTTTTT.

This clonotype was counted at least ten times. J is TRBJ2-7 and V is TRBV16, with 9 positions matching TRBD2. With V trimmed by 4 bases and J by 3 bases, 4 bases remained unmatched. This CDR3 region has 14 residues. CDR1 KGHSY and CDR2 FQNENV come from the germline V gene. CDR3 nucleotides: TGTGCCAGCAGCCGCGGTAGCGGGAGCTACGAGCAGTACTTC. It translates to CASSRGSGSYEQYF.

On this clonotype itself: Given a much more abundant clone one base away, this may be a read error. Because the CDR3 is missing its conserved closing phenylalanine or tryptophan, this is likely a read error. The V call is TRBV20-1, the J call TRBJ1-1, with unresolved D. Trimming stripped 6 bases from V and 2 bases from J, with 22 bases between. Germline V gene data show CDR1 as DFQATT and CDR2 as SNEGSKA (reference sequence). CDR3 size: 16 residues. The CDR3 bases are TGCAGTGCGGTCCCTGGCCCGTGGCGGTTTAACACTGAAGCTTTCTCT. This encodes CSAVPGPWRFNTEAFS.

This sequence joins TRBV6-1 and TRBJ2-7, with D perhaps matching TRBD2 (6 bases). The CDR3 has 16 residues. The V end was cut by 5 bases, the J end by 7 bases, with 24 bases between. Germline V gene sequence: CDR1 MNHNS, CDR2 SASEGT. The CDR3 sequence is CASSSHAIWRAGEQYF. The CDR3 DNA is TGTGCCAGCAGTTCACACGCGATCTGGAGGGCAGGAGAGCAGTACTTC.

This clonotype was counted ten times or more. This chain uses TRBV5-1 with TRBJ2-7; D is possibly TRBD2 (6 bases). CDR3 size: 13 residues. Germline V gene sequence: CDR1 SGHRS, CDR2 YFSETQ. With 3 bases removed from V and 2 bases from J, the gap between germline ends came to 9 bases. The CDR3, as DNA: TGCGCCAGCAGCTGGGACTCAGCCTACGAGCAGTACTTC. Amino acids: CASSWDSAYEQYF.